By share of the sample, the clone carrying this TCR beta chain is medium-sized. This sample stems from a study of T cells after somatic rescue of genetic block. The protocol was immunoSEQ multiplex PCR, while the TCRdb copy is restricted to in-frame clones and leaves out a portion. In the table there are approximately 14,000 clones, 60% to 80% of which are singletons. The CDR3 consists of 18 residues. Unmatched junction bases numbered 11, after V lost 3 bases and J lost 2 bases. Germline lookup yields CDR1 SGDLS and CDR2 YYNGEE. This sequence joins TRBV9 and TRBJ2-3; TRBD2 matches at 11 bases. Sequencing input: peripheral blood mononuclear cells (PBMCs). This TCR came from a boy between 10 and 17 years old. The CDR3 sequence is CASSATTIAGGATDTQYF. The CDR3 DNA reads TGTGCCAGCAGCGCAACGACGATAGCGGGGGGGGCCACAGATACGCAGTATTTT.